These 22 T cell receptor beta chains were all obtained from the same sample, sequenced in a study of cytomegalovirus exposure and HLA in healthy donors. The PCR employed 60 Vbeta primers together with 13 Jbeta primers. The repertoire was sequenced with immunoSEQ multiplex PCR; TCRdb's copy has only in-frame clones and lacks some. The repertoire table contains over 50,000 clones. Material: PBMCs. These receptors were collected from a man aged 45-65 years in good health and CMV-seropositive.

This chain joins TRBV4-2 and TRBJ2-7, with a possible D match to TRBD1 (7 bases). V was pared by 0 bases and J by 2 bases, with 17 bases between. Germline loops: CDR1 LGHNA, CDR2 YNFKEQ. CDR3 length equals 17 residues. The CDR3 DNA reads TGTGCCAGCAGCCAAGACGGTCAGGGGGGCCTCGCCTACGAGCAGTACTTC. Encoded protein: CASSQDGQGGLAYEQYF.

The V call is TRBV6-5, the J call TRBJ2-7, with 9 positions matching TRBD2. The CDR3 spans 16 residues. Germline assignment: CDR1 MNHEY and CDR2 SVGAGI. Germline trimming cut 3 bases from V and 2 bases from J; bases unmatched to any gene: 8. The CDR3 nucleotides are TGTGCCAGCAGTTATTTGGCGGGGGGGGCCGCCTACGAGCAGTACTTC. Translating it yields CASSYLAGGAAYEQYF.

The rearrangement joins TRBV2 to TRBJ1-5; TRBD1 matches at 8 bases. Germline CDR1 SNHLY, CDR2 FYNNEI. V shed 8 bases, J shed 4 bases, and the junction held 10 bases outside the gene matches. The CDR3 runs 15 residues. For the CDR3, the DNA is TGTGCCAGCCTTCCTGACAGGGGAGGGAATCAGCCCCAGCATTTT. Translation gives CASLPDRGGNQPQHF.

This chain uses TRBV25-1 with TRBJ2-3, with 8 bases matching TRBD1. This CDR3 has 14 residues. CDR1 and CDR2 from the germline V gene are MGHDK and SYGVNS. The V segment lost 11 bases and the J segment 4 bases; nucleotides outside the gene matches: 11. In DNA, the CDR3 is TGTGCCTCACAGGGACAGGAGGGTCCAGATACGCAGTATTTT. This gives the protein CASQGQEGPDTQYF.

The chain carries TRBV9 and TRBJ2-5; D is possibly TRBD1 (5 bases). Trimming removed 3 bases at V and 5 bases at J, with 8 bases between. The CDR3 runs to 12 residues. The germline V gene has CDR1 SGDLS and CDR2 YYNGEE. The CDR3 DNA reads as TGTGCCAGCAGCGGGGGCGCGGAGACCCAGTACTTC. The encoded protein is CASSGGAETQYF. Full variable domain (outside the CDR3, taken from reference TRBV9 and TRBJ2-5): DSGVTQTPKHLITATGQRVTLRCSPRSGDLSVYWYQQSLDQGLQFLIQYYNGEERAKGNILERFSAQQFPDLHSELNLSSLELGDSALYFCASSGGAETQYFGPGTRLLVL.

J is TRBJ1-1 and V is TRBV28; a possible D gene is TRBD1 (5 bases). Germline V gives CDR1 MDHEN, CDR2 SYDVKM. The V and J ends lost 7 bases and 3 bases respectively, with 21 bases between them. There are 16 residues in the CDR3. The CDR3 DNA reads as TGTGCCAGCACCATAGGTGGGGGGGGTGGGGACACTGAAGCTTTCTTT. Translating gives CASTIGGGGGDTEAFF.

V gene TRBV2 combines with J gene TRBJ1-4, with D uncertain. Germline assignment: CDR1 SNHLY and CDR2 FYNNEI. CDR3 length equals 14 residues. V dropped 3 bases and J dropped 1 base, with 6 bases sitting between them. CDR3 DNA sequence: TGTGCCAGCAGTGAGACACTAACTAATGAAAAACTGTTTTTT. This codes for CASSETLTNEKLFF. The full variable domain, in which reference TRBV2 and TRBJ1-4 provide the parts outside the CDR3, is EPEVTQTPSHQVTQMGQEVILRCVPISNHLYFYWYRQILGQKVEFLVSFYNNEISEKSEIFDDQFSVERPDGSNFTLKIRSTKLEDSAMYFCASSETLTNEKLFFGSGTQLSVL.

This rearrangement joins TRBV7-9 to TRBJ2-2; 7 nucleotides line up with TRBD2. The junction had 8 bases not matched to a gene; V was cut back by 5 bases and J by 2 bases. The CDR3 contains 16 residues. Germline CDR1 SEHNR, CDR2 FQNEAQ (reference sequence). The CDR3 loop reads CASSPRLAANTGELFF. The CDR3 DNA follows: TGTGCCAGCAGCCCCAGGCTAGCGGCTAACACCGGGGAGCTGTTTTTT. Combining the CDR3 with reference TRBV7-9 and TRBJ2-2 gives the whole variable domain DTGVSQNPRHKITKRGQNVTFRCDPISEHNRLYWYRQTLGQGPEFLTYFQNEAQLEKSRLLSDRFSAERPKGSFSTLEIQRTEQGDSAMYLCASSPRLAANTGELFFGEGSRLTVL.

The rearrangement uses TRBV2 and TRBJ1-5, with D unclear. The CDR3 spans 15 residues. Trimming shortened V by 4 bases and J by 7 bases, and 17 bases separated the two germline ends. Germline lookup yields CDR1 SNHLY and CDR2 FYNNEI. The CDR3 sequence: CASSGDGGGLQPQHF. The CDR3 DNA sequence: TGTGCCAGCAGTGGAGACGGAGGAGGATTACAGCCCCAGCATTTT.

The chain combines TRBV6-1 with TRBJ1-5, with D unresolved. CDR1 is MNHNS and CDR2 is SASEGT in the germline V gene. The V and J ends lost 4 bases and 8 bases respectively, with 18 bases between them. This CDR3 is 15 amino acids long. The CDR3 nucleotides read TGTGCCAGCAGTGTGTTGAGAGGGATAGGTGAGCCCCAGCATTTT. As protein: CASSVLRGIGEPQHF.

The J gene is TRBJ2-1, the V gene TRBV30, with unresolved D. V was shortened by 4 bases and J by 0 bases, with 16 bases between the two germline ends. CDR1 and CDR2 (germline): GTSNPN, SVGIG (reference sequence). The CDR3 consists of 16 residues. The CDR3 sequence: CAWTNPGEISYNEQFF. CDR3 in DNA: TGTGCCTGGACTAACCCGGGTGAAATCTCCTACAATGAGCAGTTCTTC. The full variable domain, its missing parts supplied by reference TRBV30 and TRBJ2-1, is SQTIHQWPATLVQPVGSPLSLECTVEGTSNPNLYWYRQAAGRGLQLLFYSVGIGQISSEVPQNLSASRPQDRQFILSSKKLLLSDSGFYLCAWTNPGEISYNEQFFGPGTRLTVL.

The chain recombines TRBV28 with TRBJ1-2; 7 nucleotides agree with TRBD1. This CDR3 comprises 14 residues. Germline CDR1 reads MDHEN; CDR2 reads SYDVKM. Trimming removed 3 bases from V and 7 bases from J; junction bases left unmatched: 8. The CDR3 DNA is TGTGCCAGCAGTTTGGGTCAGGGGGTCCCTGGCTACACCTTC. It yields the protein CASSLGQGVPGYTF.

The J gene is TRBJ1-6, the V gene TRBV30; D gene uncertain. The CDR3 covers 14 residues. The germline V gene has CDR1 GTSNPN and CDR2 SVGIG (reference sequence). V gave up 1 base and J gave up 6 bases, with 10 bases separating them. The CDR3 DNA is TGTGCCTGGAGTGATAAACACCCTAATTCACCCCTCCACTTT. Translating it yields CAWSDKHPNSPLHF. Full variable domain (missing parts from reference TRBV30 and TRBJ1-6): SQTIHQWPATLVQPVGSPLSLECTVEGTSNPNLYWYRQAAGRGLQLLFYSVGIGQISSEVPQNLSASRPQDRQFILSSKKLLLSDSGFYLCAWSDKHPNSPLHFGNGTRLTVT.

This rearrangement joins TRBV6-4 to TRBJ1-4, with D maybe TRBD1 (6 bases). V was cut by 6 bases and J by 7 bases, with 15 bases left in between. Germline lookup yields CDR1 MRHNA and CDR2 SNTAGT. The CDR3 loop spans 14 amino acids. CDR3 DNA: TGTGCCAGCAGCACGGGGGGCCTTGGTGAAAAACTGTTTTTT. This gives the protein CASSTGGLGEKLFF.

The rearrangement joins TRBV21-1 to TRBJ2-5; the table names TRBD1, a call not compared with the DNA. TRBV21-1 is a listed pseudogene. The CDR3 loop spans 19 amino acids. CDR3 loop: CASSKEGGLETGKAKTQYF. DNA for the CDR3: TGTGCCAGCAGCAAAGAAGGTGGGCTGGAGACAGGGAAGGCGAAGACCCAGTACTTC.

V is TRBV28 and J is TRBJ1-2, with 8 bases identical to TRBD1. V lost 5 bases and J lost 4; bases outside the gene matches: 9. The length of the CDR3 is 15 residues. Germline V gene lookup returns CDR1 MDHEN and CDR2 SYDVKM. DNA for the CDR3: TGTGCCAGCAGTAGCCCGACAGGGGAATTCTATGGCTACACCTTC. Its protein product is CASSSPTGEFYGYTF.

The chain couples TRBV7-9 to TRBJ2-5; TRBD1 aligns across 8 bases. The DNA matches TRBJ2-7 better at its end, which makes the J call doubtful. This CDR3 has 14 amino acids. Germline lookup yields CDR1 SEHNR and CDR2 FQNEAQ (reference sequence). The chain's CDR3 is CASSPGGLPYEQYF. The CDR3 bases are TGTGCCAGCAGCCCAGGGGGCCTCCCCTACGAGCAGTACTTC.

This chain links TRBV7-8 with TRBJ1-2; 8 positions agree with TRBD1. The ends lost 4 bases at V and 3 bases at J; junction bases unmatched: 7. The CDR3 is 15 residues long. CDR1 and CDR2 from the germline V gene are SGHVS and FQNEAQ. The CDR3 nucleotides are TGTGCCAGCAGCTCCAGGACAGGGAAGGACTATGGCTACACCTTC. Its protein is CASSSRTGKDYGYTF.

V gene TRBV7-3 combines with J gene TRBJ2-3; TRBD1 matches 10 bases. Unmatched junction bases numbered 3, after V lost 5 bases and J lost 1 base. The CDR3 loop spans 15 amino acids. The germline V gene has CDR1 SGHTA and CDR2 FQGTGA. The CDR3, as DNA: TGTGCCAGCAGCACCGGACAGGGGGGCACAGATACGCAGTATTTT. It specifies CASSTGQGGTDTQYF. The variable domain in full, with the rest retrieved from reference TRBV7-3 and TRBJ2-3, is GAGVSQTPSNKVTEKGKYVELRCDPISGHTALYWYRQSLGQGPEFLIYFQGTGAADDSGLPNDRFFAVRPEGSVSTLKIQRTERGDSAVYLCASSTGQGGTDTQYFGPGTRLTVL.

The rearrangement links TRBV4-1 to TRBJ1-2; tentative D call: TRBD1 (5 bases). Trimming removed 3 bases from V and 2 bases from J, with 7 bases in between. This CDR3 spans 13 amino acids. From germline, CDR1 is MGHRA and CDR2 YSYEKL. The CDR3 region is CASSQRDNYGYTF. The DNA for the CDR3 is TGCGCCAGCAGCCAGCGGGACAACTATGGCTACACCTTC.

The chain recombines TRBV7-9 with TRBJ1-2, with 7 bases fitting TRBD1. CDR1 SEHNR and CDR2 FQNEAQ come from the germline V gene (reference sequence). The CDR3 extends over 14 amino acids. Trimming cost V 3 bases and J 8 bases; bases outside gene matches: 9. In nucleotides, the CDR3 is TGTGCCAGCAGCTTCGGACAGGTTTTAGGGGGCTACACCTTC. Residues: CASSFGQVLGGYTF.

V usage is TRBV5-1 and J usage is TRBJ1-1; D is possibly TRBD1 (5 bases). V was shortened by 4 bases and J by 1 base, with 14 bases between the two germline ends. This CDR3 spans 15 amino acids. Germline CDR1 reads SGHRS; CDR2 reads YFSETQ. The CDR3 sequence: CASSRGGEPNTEAFF. The DNA for the CDR3 is TGCGCCAGCAGCCGCGGGGGGGAGCCGAACACTGAAGCTTTCTTT. The full variable domain, completed using reference TRBV5-1 and TRBJ1-1, is KAGVTQTPRYLIKTRGQQVTLSCSPISGHRSVSWYQQTPGQGLQFLFEYFSETQRNKGNFPGRFSGRQFSNSRSEMNVSTLELGDSALYLCASSRGGEPNTEAFFGQGTRLTVV.